Below, 18 T cell receptor beta chains from the same sample are listed, as sequenced in a study of tumor and adjacent non-tumor tissue in lung cancer. RNA was extracted from bulk tissue without any cell sorting. Distant lung tissue was collected more than 3 cm away from the tumor edge. A modified ARM-PCR protocol with three rounds of nested PCR amplified TCRbeta. TCRdb fed the multiplex PCR reads into MiXCR, producing one record per CDR3 protein. Counted here are 98,000 or so distinct CDR3 sequences, less than 85% occurring once; the ten biggest clones make up approximately 28%. The specimen was distant non-tumor lung tissue. Every receptor here comes from a man aged 60 to 69 with small cell lung cancer.

The chain recombines TRBV7-9 with TRBJ2-4, with D maybe TRBD1 (6 bases). With 10 bases removed from V and 7 bases from J, the gap between germline ends came to 17 bases. The CDR3 consists of 13 residues. CDR1 SEHNR and CDR2 FQNEAQ come from the germline V gene (reference sequence). The CDR3 protein is CAISQGYSNIQYF. In DNA, the CDR3 is TGTGCCATCAGTCAGGGGTATTCCAACATTCAGTACTTC.

About this clonotype itself: At one of its ends the junction is not consistent with the germline gene, which may arise from a read error. This chain uses TRBV5-4 with TRBJ2-3; D is perhaps TRBD1 (5 bases). The CDR3 covers 13 residues. Germline loops: CDR1 SGHNT, CDR2 YYREEE (reference sequence). The CDR3 DNA follows: TGTGTCAGCAGCCCGCTGACAGCATATACGCAGTATTTT. It encodes CVSSPLTAYTQYF.

With regard to this clonotype: This may come from a read error, since a much larger clone is one base off. The chain uses TRBV5-1 and TRBJ2-5; 7 positions match TRBD1. Germline V CDR1 and CDR2: SGHRS, YFSETQ. The CDR3 is 14 amino acids. The chain's CDR3 is CASSLPGTEETLYF. Written as DNA, the CDR3 is TGCGCCAGCAGCCTTCCCGGGACAGAAGAGACCCTGTACTTC.

Turning to this clonotype: Compared with germline, one end of the junction differs, possibly owing to a read error. This chain links TRBV5-4 with TRBJ2-1; a weak D match, TRBD2 (6 bases). The length of the CDR3 is 15 residues. Per germline, CDR1 SGHNT and CDR2 YYREEE (reference sequence). The CDR3 loop reads CASSRPGSDYNGQFF. The CDR3 DNA sequence: TGTGCCAGTAGCCGACCGGGATCGGACTACAATGGGCAGTTCTTC.

A remark on this clonotype: One end of the junction does not line up with germline, which may come from a read error. J is TRBJ2-6 and V is TRBV29-1; no clear D. The CDR3 sequence is 14 residues long. The germline CDR1 and CDR2 sequences are SQVTM and ANQGSEA. CDR3 bases: TGCAGCGTCGGCGAAAACTCTGTGGCCAACATCCTGACTTTC. Translation: CSVGENSVANILTF.

Remarks on this clonotype: At one of its ends the junction is not consistent with the germline gene, which may arise from a read error. V is TRBV11-1 and J is TRBJ2-3; a weak D match, TRBD2 (5 bases). This CDR3 has 16 residues. Germline V gene data show CDR1 as SGHAT and CDR2 as FQDESV (reference sequence). DNA for the CDR3: TGTACCAGCAGCTTAGGCGTGGGATCTAGCAAAGTTACGCAGTATTTT. Protein product: CTSSLGVGSSKVTQYF.

This chain connects TRBV6-5 to TRBJ2-7; 7 positions agree with TRBD2. Per the germline V gene, CDR1 is MNHEY and CDR2 is SVGAGI. This CDR3 contains 13 residues. The CDR3 loop is CASSYSNRGEVHV. CDR3 nucleotides: TGTGCCAGCAGTTACTCGAACCGGGGGGAAGTGCACGTC.

Note on this clonotype: A junction boundary mismatches the germline segment, possibly from a read error. The CDR3 region is CSAISWDGDQQESQYF. The CDR3 bases are TGCAGTGCTATTTCGTGGGACGGCGACCAACAGGAGAGCCAGTACTTC. The chain uses TRBV20-1 and TRBJ2-5, with D tentatively TRBD1 or TRBD2 (5 bases each). This CDR3 has 16 amino acids. Germline V lookup: CDR1 DFQATT, CDR2 SNEGSKA (reference sequence).

A remark on this clonotype: One end of the junction varies from germline; a read error may be responsible. The CDR3 loop reads CGSSPLHYGYTF. The CDR3 bases are TGTGGCAGCAGCCCTCTTCACTATGGCTACACCTTC. The gene calls are TRBV12-3 or TRBV12-4 and TRBJ1-2; D gene ambiguous. The CDR3 consists of 12 residues.

This clonotype has a count of ten or more. This chain links TRBV29-1 with TRBJ1-2; D not resolved. The CDR3 length is 12 residues. The V gene lost 1 base and the J gene lost 8 bases, with 11 bases spanning the gap. Germline CDR1 SQVTM, CDR2 ANQGSEA. CDR3: CSVEVEGLGYTF. CDR3 in DNA: TGCAGCGTTGAAGTCGAAGGGTTGGGCTACACCTTC.

The V and J genes are TRBV6-1 and TRBJ1-5, with a possible D match to TRBD1 (6 bases). CDR1 is MNHNS and CDR2 is SASEGT in the germline V gene. Trimming shortened V by 2 bases and J by 16 bases, and 21 bases separated the two germline ends. The CDR3 is 14 residues long. The CDR3 protein is CASSEWGQNQRQHF. The DNA for the CDR3 is TGTGCCAGCAGTGAATGGGGGCAGAATCAGCGCCAACATTTT.

The chain combines TRBV12-3 or TRBV12-4 with TRBJ1-5, with D uncertain. The CDR3 is 14 amino acids. V was shortened by 4 bases and J by 4 bases, with 11 bases between the two germline ends. CDR3 bases: TGTGCCAGCAGTTCAAAAGAGAGGAATCAGCCCCAGCATTTT. Translation: CASSSKERNQPQHF.

Concerning this clonotype: Without the conserved terminal phenylalanine or tryptophan, this CDR3 likely stems from a read error. The chain uses TRBV12-3 or TRBV12-4 and TRBJ2-1; tentatively, D is TRBD2 (6 bases). Trimming shortened V by 5 bases and J by 7 bases, and 18 bases separated the two germline ends. The CDR3 covers 15 residues. The CDR3 here is CASSLRLERSNEQFL. In DNA form, the CDR3 reads TGTGCCAGCAGTCTGCGACTAGAACGGTCAAATGAGCAGTTCCTC.

In the case of this clonotype: The junction shows a germline mismatch at one end, possibly a read error. This chain uses TRBV6-1 with TRBJ2-5; 7 positions match TRBD2. The germline V gene encodes CDR1 MNHNS and CDR2 SASEGT. There are 16 residues in the CDR3. Written as DNA, the CDR3 is TGTGCCAGCAGTGATAAAGGCGGGAGATTGGGAGAGACGCAGTACTTC. Encoded protein: CASSDKGGRLGETQYF.

Of note for this clonotype: Since the CDR3 does not end with the conserved phenylalanine or tryptophan, this likely comes from a read error. This chain links TRBV5-1 with TRBJ2-2, with TRBD2 matching 14 bases. Looked up from germline, CDR1 is SGHRS and CDR2 is YFSETQ. The CDR3 contains 19 residues. CDR3 region: CAISPHLGTSGSRAGELFY. CDR3 nucleotides: TGCGCCATCAGCCCTCACCTCGGGACTAGCGGGAGTCGGGCCGGGGAGCTGTTTTAT.

A word on this clonotype: No conserved phenylalanine or tryptophan is present at the end of the CDR3, so a read error is the likely explanation. This sequence joins TRBV13 and TRBJ1-6; D is possibly TRBD1 (5 bases). Germline CDR1 PRHDT, CDR2 FYEKMQ (reference sequence). V was cut by 11 bases and J by 0 bases, with 20 bases left in between. The CDR3 runs to 17 residues. The CDR3 here is CADSQNDGSSYNSPLHL. CDR3 DNA: TGTGCCGACAGCCAGAACGACGGAAGCTCCTATAATTCACCCCTCCACCTT.

This clonotype appeared a single time. Given a much more abundant clone one base away, this may be a read error. The chain links TRBV28 to TRBJ1-2; D is ambiguous. The CDR3 consists of 18 residues. Germline V gene lookup returns CDR1 MDHEN and CDR2 SYDVKM. The germline V and J ends were trimmed by 7 bases and 4 bases, with 28 bases remaining between them. CDR3 in DNA: TGTGCCAGCACCCCCTTTAACCCCCGGAGGGAGGAGTGCTATGGCTACACCTTC. Amino acid sequence: CASTPFNPRREECYGYTF.

In this sample, this clonotype turned up many times. The V call is TRBV12-3 or TRBV12-4, the J call TRBJ1-5, with D hard to call. Trimming shortened V by 6 bases and J by 0 bases, and 12 bases separated the two germline ends. This CDR3 has 15 residues. CDR3 DNA: TGTGCCAGCAGCGAGGAGATCGGTAGCAATCAGCCCCAGCATTTT. This codes for CASSEEIGSNQPQHF.